This TCR beta chain was identified in a study of patients and donors after allogeneic stem cell transplantation (dated by TCRdb to the early 2020s). Library generation was performed with RT-PCR. The run used a NextSeq 550. TCRdb trimmed public reads at Q25 via fastp, called clones via MiXCR and kept in-frame beta chains. Entries are consolidated by CDR3 protein sequence, retaining the most common genes and DNA. The sample includes about 89,000 distinct CDR3 sequences, with roughly 43% observed a single time. 50% to 75% of the sample belongs to the ten largest clones. This clonotype was counted a single time. The target of this receptor is not known. Per-base qualities were not stored, and no clone one base away is much larger. A single read is weak support. Measured from the cysteine to the phenylalanine, the CDR3 is 14 residues long. CDR3 DNA only is kept here, 42 bases in frame from base 1. V and J lose 7 bases and 4 bases, and a span of 14 bases separates them. The germline V gene yields MNHEY for CDR1 and SVGEGT for CDR2.

The chain was built from TRBV6-2 or TRBV6-3 and TRBJ1-5; TRBD1 is a possible D gene, resting on 5 matching bases. The sequence derives from a human donor who was either an allogeneic HSCT recipient or a stem cell or donor lymphocyte infusion donor (not recorded which). It is not recorded whose cells these are; they may come from a transplant donor. The sequenced material came from blood, either unsorted or a sorted T cell fraction (not recorded which). The DNA sequence is given as TGTGCCAGCATGCCCCAGGGCATGAATCAGCCCCAGCATTTT. Its protein is CASMPQGMNQPQHF.